The 6 T cell receptor beta chains in this list originate from one sample, sequenced in a study of CD8 T cells in Susac syndrome. Random hexamers served to reverse transcribe roughly 0.5 to 1 ug RNA. A single record per CDR3 protein comes from TCRdb applying MiXCR to the immunoSEQ multiplex PCR reads. The sample holds approximately 260,000 distinct CDR3 sequences, 90% to 97% seen once. The sequencing input was CD4+ T cells from PBMCs. These receptors came from a human donor with Susac syndrome.

This chain uses TRBV3-1 with TRBJ2-3; D perhaps matches TRBD1 (6 bases). The CDR3 covers 14 residues. From germline, CDR1 is LGHDT and CDR2 YNNKEL (reference sequence). The V end lost 5 bases, the J end lost 2 bases, and 11 bases lay between the germline ends. CDR3 amino acids: CASSSGHYTDTQYF. As DNA, the CDR3 is TGTGCCAGCAGCTCGGGACACTACACAGATACGCAGTATTTT.

V usage is TRBV20-1 and J usage is TRBJ2-2, with D unresolved. Trimming pared 2 bases from V and 6 bases from J, leaving 7 bases between. Per germline, CDR1 DFQATT and CDR2 SNEGSKA (reference sequence). The CDR3 covers 12 residues. CDR3 sequence: CSARLFSGELFF. In DNA, the CDR3 is TGCAGTGCTAGACTGTTCTCCGGGGAGCTGTTTTTT.

The gene calls are TRBV27 and TRBJ2-1, with TRBD2 as a possible D gene (7 bases). The CDR3 extends over 16 amino acids. V shed 3 bases and J shed 8 bases, with 20 bases lying between them. Germline V gene data show CDR1 as MNHEY and CDR2 as SMNVEV (reference sequence). The CDR3 loop is CASSFRQSGAGDEQFF. The CDR3 DNA is TGTGCCAGCAGTTTCCGTCAAAGCGGGGCAGGGGATGAGCAGTTCTTC.

The chain has TRBV5-1 and TRBJ2-5, with TRBD2 matching 8 bases. V gave up 4 bases and J gave up 7 bases; unmatched junction bases: 15. The CDR3 loop spans 16 amino acids. The germline V gene has CDR1 SGHRS and CDR2 YFSETQ. The CDR3 region has the DNA TGCGCCAGCAGCCCCAAACTAGCGGAGCCCCGGGGGACCCAGTACTTC. Translation: CASSPKLAEPRGTQYF.

V and J are TRBV4-2 and TRBJ2-1; D perhaps matches TRBD2 (7 bases). Trimming shortened V by 0 bases and J by 0 bases, and 12 bases separated the two germline ends. Looked up from germline, CDR1 is LGHNA and CDR2 is YNFKEQ. The length of the CDR3 is 17 residues. CDR3 in amino acids: CASSQEGGGGSYNEQFF. The CDR3 DNA sequence: TGTGCCAGCAGCCAAGAAGGAGGGGGGGGCTCCTACAATGAGCAGTTCTTC.

This clonotype showed up just once. The rearrangement joins TRBV20-1 to TRBJ1-2, with 9 bases that match TRBD1. CDR1 DFQATT and CDR2 SNEGSKA come from the germline V gene (reference sequence). The CDR3 contains 13 residues. V shed 4 bases and J 9 bases; nucleotides not matched to a gene: 9. The CDR3 bases are TGCAGTGCTACGGGACAGGGTCGGAGGAGCTACACCTTC. This encodes CSATGQGRRSYTF.